This entry features one T cell receptor (beta chain) sequence. The data originate from a study of blood T cell repertoires in COVID-19. About the study: Whether acute or convalescent, the COVID-19 samples came from the United States, Italy and Spain. T cells, B-cell-depleted T cells, or PBMCs provided the cDNA or gDNA that served as material.

Germline V gene data show CDR1 as MDHEN and CDR2 as SYDVKM. The V end was cut by 9 bases, the J end by 2 bases, with 26 bases between. The CDR3 is 17 residues long. Original processing notes: Amplification of reference gene primers was used by the study to estimate nucleated cell counts. Repertoires were generated with immunoSEQ multiplex PCR, while TCRdb's copy carries only in-frame clones and drops some. The DNA gave D and trimming, while V, J and clone size come from that table. Of about 190,000 clones listed, approximately 79% were seen once; the top ten hold roughly 12%. The sample taken for sequencing was peripheral blood. The chain employs TRBV28 and TRBJ2-7; a possible D gene is TRBD1 (7 bases). The clonotype comes from a woman in her forties or fifties with acute or convalescent COVID-19. CDR3 bases: TGTGCCAGTACCATGTACCGGCAGGCGGGACAGCCCTACGAGCAGTACTTC. As protein: CASTMYRQAGQPYEQYF.